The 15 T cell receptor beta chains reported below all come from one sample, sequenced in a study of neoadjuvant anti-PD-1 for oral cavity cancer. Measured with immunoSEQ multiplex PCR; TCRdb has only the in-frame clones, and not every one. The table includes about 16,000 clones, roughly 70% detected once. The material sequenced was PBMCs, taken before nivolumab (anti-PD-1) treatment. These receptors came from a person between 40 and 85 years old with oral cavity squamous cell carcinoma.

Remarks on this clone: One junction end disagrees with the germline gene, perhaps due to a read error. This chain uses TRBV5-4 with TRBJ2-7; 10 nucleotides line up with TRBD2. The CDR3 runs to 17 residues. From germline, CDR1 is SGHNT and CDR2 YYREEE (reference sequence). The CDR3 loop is CASSGPPLAGVRSFLIW. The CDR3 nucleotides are TGTGCCAGCAGCGGCCCGCCGCTAGCGGGAGTTCGATCGTTCCTAATTTGG.

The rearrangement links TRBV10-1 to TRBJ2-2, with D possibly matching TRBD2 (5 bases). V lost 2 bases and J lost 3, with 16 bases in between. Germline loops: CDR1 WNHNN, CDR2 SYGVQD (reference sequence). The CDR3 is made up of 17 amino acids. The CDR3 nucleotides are TGCGCCAGCAGTGAGCTCTGGTCTAGCTCGGACACCGGGGAGCTGTTTTTT. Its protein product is CASSELWSSSDTGELFF.

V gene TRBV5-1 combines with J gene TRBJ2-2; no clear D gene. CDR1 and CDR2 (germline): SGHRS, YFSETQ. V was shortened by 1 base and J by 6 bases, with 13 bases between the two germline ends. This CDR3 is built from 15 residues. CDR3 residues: CASSLSPTTPGELFF. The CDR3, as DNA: TGCGCCAGCAGCTTGTCACCGACCACCCCCGGGGAGCTGTTTTTT.

This CDR3 reads CASSEEADTQYF. CDR3 coding DNA: TGTGCCAGCAGTGAGGAAGCAGATACGCAGTATTTT. V gene TRBV2 combines with J gene TRBJ2-3, with no clear D. From germline, CDR1 is SNHLY and CDR2 FYNNEI. CDR3 length equals 12 residues. V lost 3 bases and J 4 bases, leaving 5 bases between the germline ends.

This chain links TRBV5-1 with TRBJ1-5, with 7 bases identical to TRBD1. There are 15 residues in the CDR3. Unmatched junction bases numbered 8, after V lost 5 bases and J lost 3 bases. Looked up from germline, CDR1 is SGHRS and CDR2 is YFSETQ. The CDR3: CASSWDGTDNQPQHF. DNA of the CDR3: TGCGCCAGCAGTTGGGACGGGACAGACAATCAGCCCCAGCATTTT.

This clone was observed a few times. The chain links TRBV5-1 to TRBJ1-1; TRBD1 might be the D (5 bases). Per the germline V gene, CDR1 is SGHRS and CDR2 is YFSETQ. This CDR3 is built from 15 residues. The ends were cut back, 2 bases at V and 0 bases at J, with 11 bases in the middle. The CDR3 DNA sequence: TGCGCCAGCAGCTTCACAGGCGGGATGAACACTGAAGCTTTCTTT. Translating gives CASSFTGGMNTEAFF.

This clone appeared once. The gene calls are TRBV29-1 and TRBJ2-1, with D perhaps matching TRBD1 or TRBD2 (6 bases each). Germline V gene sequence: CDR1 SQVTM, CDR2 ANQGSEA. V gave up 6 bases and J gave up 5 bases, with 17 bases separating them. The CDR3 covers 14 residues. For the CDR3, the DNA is TGCAGCGTGAGGGGGGTGAAACTACACAATGAGCAGTTCTTC. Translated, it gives CSVRGVKLHNEQFF.

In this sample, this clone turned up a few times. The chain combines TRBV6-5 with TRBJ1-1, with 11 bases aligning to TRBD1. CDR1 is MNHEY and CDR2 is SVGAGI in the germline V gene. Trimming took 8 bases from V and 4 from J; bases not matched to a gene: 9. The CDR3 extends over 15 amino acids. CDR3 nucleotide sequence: TGTGCCAGCTTCCCTCTGGGACAGGGGGGCACTGAAGCTTTCTTT. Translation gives CASFPLGQGGTEAFF.

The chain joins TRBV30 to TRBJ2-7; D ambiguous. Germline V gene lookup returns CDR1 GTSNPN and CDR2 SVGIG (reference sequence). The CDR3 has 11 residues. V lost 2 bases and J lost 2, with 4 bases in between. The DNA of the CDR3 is TGTGCCTGGAGTAGCACCTACGAGCAGTACTTC. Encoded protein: CAWSSTYEQYF. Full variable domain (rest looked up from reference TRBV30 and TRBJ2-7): SQTIHQWPATLVQPVGSPLSLECTVEGTSNPNLYWYRQAAGRGLQLLFYSVGIGQISSEVPQNLSASRPQDRQFILSSKKLLLSDSGFYLCAWSSTYEQYFGPGTRLTVT.

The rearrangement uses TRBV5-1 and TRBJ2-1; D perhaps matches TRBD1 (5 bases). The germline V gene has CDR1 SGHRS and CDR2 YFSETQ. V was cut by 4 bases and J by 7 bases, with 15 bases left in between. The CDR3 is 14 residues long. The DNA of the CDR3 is TGCGCCAGCAGCAAACAGGTTTTGGAAAATGAGCAGTTCTTC. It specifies CASSKQVLENEQFF.

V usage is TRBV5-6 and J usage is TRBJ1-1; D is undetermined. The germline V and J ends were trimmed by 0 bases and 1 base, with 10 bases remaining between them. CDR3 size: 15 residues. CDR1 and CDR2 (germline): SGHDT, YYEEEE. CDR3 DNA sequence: TGTGCCAGCAGCTTGGAAGGCCTTAAGAACACTGAAGCTTTCTTT. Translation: CASSLEGLKNTEAFF.

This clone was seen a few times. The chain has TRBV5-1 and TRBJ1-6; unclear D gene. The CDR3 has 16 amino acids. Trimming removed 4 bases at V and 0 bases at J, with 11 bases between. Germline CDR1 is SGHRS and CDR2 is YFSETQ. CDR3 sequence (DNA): TGCGCCAGCAGCCTCTTCTTGAGCTCCTATAATTCACCCCTCCACTTT. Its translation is CASSLFLSSYNSPLHF.

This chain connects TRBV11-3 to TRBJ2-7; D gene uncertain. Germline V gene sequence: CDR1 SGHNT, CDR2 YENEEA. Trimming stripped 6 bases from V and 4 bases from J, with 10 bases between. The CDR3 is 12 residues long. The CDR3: CASSGDGYEQYF. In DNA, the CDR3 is TGTGCCAGCAGTGGGGATGGGTACGAGCAGTACTTC.

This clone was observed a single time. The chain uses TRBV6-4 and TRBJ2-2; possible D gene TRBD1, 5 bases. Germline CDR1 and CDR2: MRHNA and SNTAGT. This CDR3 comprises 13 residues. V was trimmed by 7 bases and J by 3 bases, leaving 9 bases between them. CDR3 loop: CASTQGDTGELFF. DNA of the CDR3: TGTGCCAGCACCCAAGGGGACACCGGGGAGCTGTTTTTT.

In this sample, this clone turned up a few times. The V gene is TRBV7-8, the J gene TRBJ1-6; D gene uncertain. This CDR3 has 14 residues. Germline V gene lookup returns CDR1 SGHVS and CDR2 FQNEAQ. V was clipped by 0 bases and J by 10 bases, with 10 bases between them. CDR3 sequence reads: CASSLAPDRSPLHF. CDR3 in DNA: TGTGCCAGCAGCTTAGCTCCAGATCGCTCACCCCTCCACTTT.